Shown below are 5 T cell receptor beta chains from a single sample sequenced in a study of monozygotic twins with inflammatory bowel disease. TCRdb reworked the 5' RACE reads into one entry per CDR3 protein, no DNA. Reported are over 150,000 distinct CDR3 sequences; the ten largest clones contain 2% to 3%. The material sequenced was blood. These receptors were obtained from a human donor with ulcerative colitis or Crohn's disease, or a healthy co-twin of an affected twin (not recorded which).

The chain is built from TRBV4-3 and TRBJ2-1. CDR1 is LGHNA, CDR2 YSLEER, per germline. The length of the CDR3 is 11 residues. The CDR3 sequence: CASGWSNEQFF.

This chain links TRBV3-1 with TRBJ1-3. CDR1 and CDR2 from the germline V gene are LGHDT and YNNKEL (reference sequence). This CDR3 region has 14 residues. The CDR3 sequence: CASSQYSSGNTIYF.

The gene calls are TRBV12-3 or TRBV12-4 and TRBJ1-2; TCRdb selects TRBD1, and the lack of DNA leaves this call unchecked. The CDR3 is made up of 15 amino acids. The CDR3 sequence: CASSFRAGGVDGYTF.

This chain uses TRBV5-5 with TRBJ2-7. CDR1 is SGHKS and CDR2 is YYEKEE in the germline V gene (reference sequence). The CDR3 runs 13 residues. The CDR3 spells CASSFGYSYEQYF.

The J gene is TRBJ2-1, the V gene TRBV24-1. Germline lookup yields CDR1 KGHDR and CDR2 SFDVKD. CDR3 size: 11 residues. The CDR3 sequence: CATSAGNEQFF.